Following are 30 T cell receptor beta chains from one sample sequenced in a study of T cell repertoires in cytomegalovirus infection. TCRdb re-called the reads with MiXCR, one entry per CDR3 protein. Of just over 450,000 distinct CDR3 sequences detected, roughly 43% appear once; the ten largest clones hold about 45%. Their antigens remain unidentified. Sequencing used cultured PBMCs, obtained from culture after CMV antigen stimulation. The receptors come from a human donor in good health (CMV status not recorded). Some clones in this sample may be carry-over from other donors' samples.

The rearrangement links TRBV4-1 to TRBJ1-4; 9 bases map to TRBD1. The V gene's germline CDR1 is MGHRA and CDR2 YSYEKL. With 4 bases clipped from V and 8 bases from J, the junction kept 11 bases outside the gene matches. This CDR3 region has 16 residues. This CDR3 is CASSPPGQGGREKLFF. For the CDR3, the DNA is TGCGCCAGCAGCCCACCGGGACAGGGTGGGAGAGAAAAACTGTTTTTT.

The table lists this clonotype with a few counts. V gene TRBV7-2 combines with J gene TRBJ2-5, with TRBD1 matching 7 bases. The germline V gene encodes CDR1 SGHTA and CDR2 FQGNSA. The CDR3 sequence is 13 residues long. J gave up 4 bases and V 5 bases, and 4 bases lay outside the gene matches. The CDR3, as DNA: TGTGCCAGCAGCCGGGGACAGACAGAGACCCAGTACTTC. Protein sequence: CASSRGQTETQYF. Full variable domain (outside the CDR3, taken from reference TRBV7-2 and TRBJ2-5): GAGVSQSPSNKVTEKGKDVELRCDPISGHTALYWYRQSLGQGLEFLIYFQGNSAPDKSGLPSDRFSAERTGGSVSTLTIQRTQQEDSAVYLCASSRGQTETQYFGPGTRLLVL.

This clonotype has just a few counts. This rearrangement joins TRBV6-5 to TRBJ1-3, with unresolved D. This CDR3 region has 13 residues. With 2 bases removed from V and 8 bases from J, the gap between germline ends came to 10 bases. CDR1 is MNHEY, CDR2 SVGAGI, per germline. CDR3 sequence reads: CASSYGPGYTIYF. CDR3 DNA sequence: TGTGCCAGCAGTTACGGTCCGGGTTACACCATATATTTT.

There are many counts of this clonotype. DNA for the CDR3: TGTGCCAGCAGCCCAGGCCGTCGCAGGGGGCAGTTGCGGAAACTGTTTTTT. This gives the protein CASSPGRRRGQLRKLFF. The rearrangement joins TRBV7-8 to TRBJ1-4, with 8 positions matching TRBD1. Per the germline V gene, CDR1 is SGHVS and CDR2 is FQNEAQ. With 5 bases clipped from V and 11 bases from J, the junction kept 19 bases outside the gene matches. This CDR3 has 17 amino acids.

The J gene is TRBJ1-1, the V gene TRBV7-2, with D hard to call. The CDR3 extends over 14 amino acids. Per germline, CDR1 SGHTA and CDR2 FQGNSA. V was clipped by 5 bases and J by 1 base, with 11 bases between them. The CDR3 coding sequence is TGTGCCAGCAGCCCGACCAGTCCGAACACTGAAGCTTTCTTT. It yields the protein CASSPTSPNTEAFF.

This rearrangement joins TRBV12-3 or TRBV12-4 to TRBJ1-5, with 11 bases matching TRBD1. The CDR3 consists of 18 residues. V dropped 6 bases and J dropped 2; count of bases not matched to a gene: 12. This CDR3 reads CASSQGQGADRGNQPQHF. CDR3 coding DNA: TGTGCCAGCAGCCAAGGACAGGGGGCGGATCGGGGCAATCAGCCCCAGCATTTT.

This clonotype was detected a few times. The chain recombines TRBV7-2 with TRBJ2-7; the D gene could be TRBD1 or TRBD2 (5 bases each). The CDR3 covers 15 residues. The germline V gene has CDR1 SGHTA and CDR2 FQGNSA. Trimming pared 7 bases from V and 6 bases from J, leaving 22 bases between. CDR3 region: CASTEGVIGVSEQYF. As DNA, the CDR3 is TGTGCCAGCACCGAGGGAGTGATAGGGGTTTCCGAGCAGTACTTC.

This clonotype was seen once. This rearrangement joins TRBV3-1 to TRBJ2-5; 9 bases are shared with TRBD2. This CDR3 is 16 amino acids long. Germline trimming cut 4 bases from V and 3 bases from J; bases unmatched to any gene: 9. The germline V gene has CDR1 LGHDT and CDR2 YNNKEL (reference sequence). This CDR3 is CASSPRGGGAEETQYF. CDR3 DNA: TGTGCCAGCAGCCCCCGAGGCGGGGGGGCTGAAGAGACCCAGTACTTC.

This chain joins TRBV20-1 and TRBJ1-5, with D possibly TRBD1 on 5 matching bases. Germline V gene sequence: CDR1 DFQATT, CDR2 SNEGSKA (reference sequence). CDR3 length: 14 residues. The germline V and J ends were trimmed by 6 bases and 0 bases, with 12 bases remaining between them. The CDR3 DNA is TGCAGTGCCACCGGGACGTATAGCAATCAGCCCCAGCATTTT. Its protein is CSATGTYSNQPQHF.

V is TRBV27 and J is TRBJ2-7, with TRBD2 as a possible D gene (6 bases). The CDR3 runs 16 residues. In germline, CDR1 is MNHEY, CDR2 SMNVEV (reference sequence). The V end lost 2 bases, the J end lost 5 bases, and 19 bases lay between the germline ends. The CDR3 DNA reads as TGTGCCAGCAGTTTACGACCGGGACTCAAACCCCACGAGCAGTACTTC. It encodes CASSLRPGLKPHEQYF.

This rearrangement joins TRBV12-3 or TRBV12-4 to TRBJ1-4; D is undetermined. The length of the CDR3 is 14 residues. V was shortened by 3 bases and J by 0 bases, with 5 bases between the two germline ends. CDR3 sequence reads: CASSFVSTNEKLFF. In DNA, the CDR3 is TGTGCCAGCAGTTTTGTGTCAACTAATGAAAAACTGTTTTTT.

The chain uses TRBV7-6 and TRBJ2-6, with D possibly being TRBD1 (6 bases). The germline gives CDR1 SGHVS, CDR2 FNYEAQ. The CDR3 loop spans 18 amino acids. With 3 bases removed from V and 0 bases from J, the gap between germline ends came to 15 bases. The DNA of the CDR3 is TGTGCCAGCAGCTTCAGGGGTCCGGGCTCCTCTGGGGCCAACGTCCTGACTTTC. Amino acid sequence: CASSFRGPGSSGANVLTF.

This clonotype appeared a few times. This rearrangement joins TRBV6-6 to TRBJ1-2; D is unclear. Germline loops: CDR1 MNHNY, CDR2 SVGAGI (reference sequence). The CDR3 length is 12 residues. The germline V and J ends were trimmed by 7 bases and 14 bases, with 20 bases remaining between them. The CDR3 nucleotides are TGTGCCAGCACTGGGAGATTTGGCTCACTGACCTTC. Amino acids: CASTGRFGSLTF.

The J gene is TRBJ2-1, the V gene TRBV4-1; TRBD2 matches 13 bases. Trimming took 4 bases from V and 2 from J; bases not matched to a gene: 2. The CDR3 contains 16 residues. Germline V lookup: CDR1 MGHRA, CDR2 YSYEKL. The CDR3: CASSPTSGRAYNEQFF. In nucleotides, the CDR3 is TGCGCCAGCAGCCCAACTAGCGGGAGGGCCTACAATGAGCAGTTCTTC.

This chain joins TRBV11-1 and TRBJ1-5, with 7 bases fitting TRBD1. This CDR3 spans 16 amino acids. Germline loops: CDR1 SGHAT, CDR2 FQDESV (reference sequence). Losses at the gene ends were 1 base for V and 4 bases for J; bases not matched to a gene: 7. The CDR3 DNA is TGTGCCAGCAGCTTAGGAGACCGGGACAGTAATCAGCCCCAGCATTTT. Amino acid sequence: CASSLGDRDSNQPQHF.

The rearrangement links TRBV7-6 to TRBJ2-7; 8 nucleotides match TRBD2. Germline values: CDR1 SGHVS, CDR2 FNYEAQ. Unmatched junction bases numbered 8, after V lost 4 bases and J lost 6 bases. The CDR3 has 14 amino acids. CDR3 nucleotide sequence: TGTGCCAGCAGCTCCACGGGAGGGTTCGGCGAGCAGTACTTC. Its protein product is CASSSTGGFGEQYF.

This clonotype appeared a few times. The J gene is TRBJ2-7, the V gene TRBV6-1, with 7 bases lining up with TRBD1. This CDR3 spans 18 amino acids. Germline loops: CDR1 MNHNS, CDR2 SASEGT. V trimming: 7 bases; J trimming: 0 bases; junction bases outside the gene matches: 18. This CDR3 reads CASTLGTDPFISSYEQYF. CDR3 DNA: TGTGCCAGCACCCTCGGGACAGATCCCTTCATAAGCTCCTACGAGCAGTACTTC.

The CDR3 here is CASSYSGTEGYEQYF. CDR3 coding DNA: TGTGCCAGCAGTTATTCCGGGACAGAGGGCTACGAGCAGTACTTC. The V call is TRBV6-1, the J call TRBJ2-7; TRBD1 aligns across 7 bases. CDR3 length: 15 residues. Germline CDR1 reads MNHNS; CDR2 reads SASEGT. V lost 5 bases to trimming and J lost 3 bases; unmatched junction nucleotides: 10.

In the case of this clonotype: A read error is possible here, since a much larger clone lies one base away. The genes are TRBV6-1 and TRBJ1-1; 7 nucleotides match TRBD1. The CDR3 consists of 13 residues. J lost 1 base, V lost 5 bases, and 1 base had no gene match. The germline CDR1 and CDR2 sequences are MNHNS and SASEGT. In DNA, the CDR3 is TGTGCCAGCAGTTGGACAGGGAACACTGAAGCTTTCTTT. Its translation: CASSWTGNTEAFF.

V gene TRBV7-2 combines with J gene TRBJ1-5; 9 bases align to TRBD1. The V gene's germline CDR1 is SGHTA and CDR2 FQGNSA. Trimming took 5 bases from V and 0 from J; bases not matched to a gene: 14. This CDR3 has 19 residues. The CDR3 loop reads CASSLDGQGISSSNQPQHF. The CDR3 bases are TGTGCCAGCAGCCTTGACGGACAGGGGATTTCCTCTAGCAATCAGCCCCAGCATTTT. Together with reference TRBV7-2 and TRBJ1-5, the CDR3 gives the full variable domain: GAGVSQSPSNKVTEKGKDVELRCDPISGHTALYWYRQSLGQGLEFLIYFQGNSAPDKSGLPSDRFSAERTGGSVSTLTIQRTQQEDSAVYLCASSLDGQGISSSNQPQHFGDGTRLSIL.

The chain has TRBV7-8 and TRBJ2-7, with D possibly matching TRBD1 (5 bases). V shed 4 bases and J shed 3 bases, with 19 bases lying between them. The CDR3 has 16 amino acids. The germline gives CDR1 SGHVS, CDR2 FQNEAQ. This CDR3 reads CASSSPRDREDYEQYF. The DNA for the CDR3 is TGTGCCAGCAGCTCCCCACGTGACAGAGAAGACTACGAGCAGTACTTC.

The gene calls are TRBV5-1 and TRBJ1-1; D is unclear. CDR1 is SGHRS and CDR2 is YFSETQ in the germline V gene. The CDR3 loop spans 13 amino acids. The germline V and J ends were trimmed by 5 bases and 3 bases, with 11 bases remaining between them. CDR3: CASSFDGDTEAFF. As DNA, the CDR3 is TGCGCCAGCAGTTTCGACGGGGACACTGAAGCTTTCTTT. The full variable domain, completed using reference TRBV5-1 and TRBJ1-1, is KAGVTQTPRYLIKTRGQQVTLSCSPISGHRSVSWYQQTPGQGLQFLFEYFSETQRNKGNFPGRFSGRQFSNSRSEMNVSTLELGDSALYLCASSFDGDTEAFFGQGTRLTVV.

The chain has TRBV6-1 and TRBJ1-5; 8 positions match TRBD1. The CDR3 is 14 amino acids. Looked up from germline, CDR1 is MNHNS and CDR2 is SASEGT. J was trimmed by 2 bases and V by 6 bases; bases with no gene match: 3. The DNA for the CDR3 is TGTGCCAGCAGCGACAGGGGCCGCAATCAGCCCCAGCATTTT. Translated: CASSDRGRNQPQHF.

The chain links TRBV12-3 or TRBV12-4 to TRBJ2-1; TRBD2 is a possible D gene (6 bases). The CDR3 is 15 amino acids. Trimming took 5 bases from V and 8 from J, leaving 19 bases between them. In DNA, the CDR3 is TGTGCCAGCAGTCTTTCCGGGACTGGAATTGATGAGCAGTTCTTC. This encodes CASSLSGTGIDEQFF.

CDR3 amino acids: CASRDTGTGAYNEQFF. The DNA for the CDR3 is TGTGCCAGCAGAGACACGGGGACAGGGGCTTACAATGAGCAGTTCTTC. The chain employs TRBV7-8 and TRBJ2-1; 10 bases agree with TRBD1. The germline V gene has CDR1 SGHVS and CDR2 FQNEAQ. This CDR3 has 16 residues. The junction had 9 bases not matched to a gene; V was cut back by 6 bases and J by 4 bases.

This chain joins TRBV7-6 and TRBJ2-3, with D possibly called TRBD1 or TRBD2 (5 bases each). V was clipped by 6 bases and J by 10 bases, with 23 bases between them. Germline V gene sequence: CDR1 SGHVS, CDR2 FNYEAQ. The CDR3 runs to 15 residues. CDR3 loop: CASSNLTGRFAAQYF. Written as DNA, the CDR3 is TGTGCCAGCAGTAATCTAACGGGGCGATTCGCGGCGCAGTATTTT.

The chain has TRBV6-1 and TRBJ1-1, with a weak D call TRBD1 (5 bases). Germline V gene lookup returns CDR1 MNHNS and CDR2 SASEGT. V dropped 2 bases and J dropped 4 bases, with 11 bases sitting between them. The CDR3 totals 14 residues. This chain's CDR3 is CASSELGVRTEAFF. CDR3 nucleotides: TGTGCCAGCAGTGAATTAGGGGTTCGCACTGAAGCTTTCTTT.

V usage is TRBV20-1 and J usage is TRBJ1-2, with D unclear. CDR3 size: 14 residues. Germline lookup yields CDR1 DFQATT and CDR2 SNEGSKA (reference sequence). V dropped 2 bases and J dropped 8 bases, with 18 bases sitting between them. This CDR3 is CSARPLGGFRGYTF. CDR3 sequence (DNA): TGCAGTGCTAGACCCCTCGGAGGTTTCAGGGGCTACACCTTC.

The genes are TRBV12-3 or TRBV12-4 and TRBJ2-2; D call uncertain. V was shortened by 3 bases and J by 4 bases, with 9 bases between the two germline ends. This CDR3 spans 14 amino acids. CDR3 coding DNA: TGTGCCAGCAGTTTGTTGTCAGGCACCGGGGAGCTGTTTTTT. Translated: CASSLLSGTGELFF.

A few counts support this clonotype. This chain connects TRBV7-2 to TRBJ1-1; D gene ambiguous. The ends were cut back, 5 bases at V and 14 bases at J, with 24 bases in the middle. The CDR3 has 14 residues. The germline V gene encodes CDR1 SGHTA and CDR2 FQGNSA. The CDR3 loop is CASSPTVEGGLVFF. The CDR3 DNA reads TGTGCCAGCAGCCCTACCGTTGAGGGAGGGCTTGTGTTCTTT.